This passage covers 3 T cell receptor beta chains from one sample sequenced in a study of cytomegalovirus exposure and HLA in healthy donors. In the PCR, 60 Vbeta and 13 Jbeta primers were used. TCRdb keeps only in-frame clones here, not all; method: immunoSEQ multiplex PCR. The sample includes 35,000 to 45,000 clones, 90% of them seen just once. Sequenced sample: PBMCs. These receptors were taken from a young woman in good health and CMV-seronegative.

The chain couples TRBV7-2 to TRBJ2-5; TRBD1 agrees at 9 bases. V was pared by 1 base and J by 5 bases, with 5 bases of the junction left unmatched. The CDR3 loop spans 15 amino acids. Germline assignment: CDR1 SGHTA and CDR2 FQGNSA. This chain's CDR3 is CASSLGGQGRETQYF. The CDR3 DNA sequence: TGTGCCAGCAGCTTAGGGGGACAGGGAAGGGAGACCCAGTACTTC.

The rearrangement joins TRBV14 to TRBJ1-1; D unclear. CDR3 length equals 13 residues. The V gene lost 2 bases and the J gene lost 2 bases, with 6 bases spanning the gap. Per the germline V gene, CDR1 is SGHDN and CDR2 is FVKESK. The CDR3 region has the DNA TGTGCCAGCAGCCAACAGGCTAACACTGAAGCTTTCTTT. Translation: CASSQQANTEAFF.

This clone was observed once. The chain uses TRBV7-9 and TRBJ2-2; D unclear. Germline lookup yields CDR1 SEHNR and CDR2 FQNEAQ (reference sequence). V shed 5 bases and J shed 0 bases, with 7 bases lying between them. This CDR3 region has 14 residues. CDR3 protein: CASSPSANTGELFF. The DNA of the CDR3 is TGTGCCAGCAGCCCCTCAGCGAACACCGGGGAGCTGTTTTTT.